This TCR beta chain was identified during a study of regulatory T cells in long-lasting Graves disease. Described time point: newly diagnosed GD, antithyroid drugs for less than 3 months. From PBMCs, RNA was extracted and then used to make the TCR library. This clonotype was counted at least ten times. Antigen specificity is unknown. TCR beta libraries were built with iRepertoire HTBI primers and Arm-PCR of CDR3 regions. One entry per CDR3 protein results from TCRdb running MiXCR on the multiplex PCR reads. The data hold about 380,000 distinct CDR3 sequences, with roughly 15% observed a single time. General observations from the study: Persistent disease favored TRBV28, TRBJ1-2 and TRBJ2-5.

CDR1 and CDR2 (germline): SGHRS, YFSETQ. Trimming removed 4 bases from V and 0 bases from J, with 16 bases in between. CDR3 length: 16 residues. The V gene is TRBV5-1, the J gene TRBJ1-1; a weak D match, TRBD1 (6 bases). The specimen comprised peripheral blood mononuclear cells (PBMCs), sampled at new diagnosis, from a patient treated with antithyroid drugs. This clonotype was sampled from a female donor with Graves disease. The DNA of the CDR3 is TGCGCCAGCAGCGCTCCGGGACACCCCATGAACACTGAAGCTTTCTTT. The encoded protein is CASSAPGHPMNTEAFF. The variable domain in full, with the rest retrieved from reference TRBV5-1 and TRBJ1-1, is KAGVTQTPRYLIKTRGQQVTLSCSPISGHRSVSWYQQTPGQGLQFLFEYFSETQRNKGNFPGRFSGRQFSNSRSEMNVSTLELGDSALYLCASSAPGHPMNTEAFFGQGTRLTVV.